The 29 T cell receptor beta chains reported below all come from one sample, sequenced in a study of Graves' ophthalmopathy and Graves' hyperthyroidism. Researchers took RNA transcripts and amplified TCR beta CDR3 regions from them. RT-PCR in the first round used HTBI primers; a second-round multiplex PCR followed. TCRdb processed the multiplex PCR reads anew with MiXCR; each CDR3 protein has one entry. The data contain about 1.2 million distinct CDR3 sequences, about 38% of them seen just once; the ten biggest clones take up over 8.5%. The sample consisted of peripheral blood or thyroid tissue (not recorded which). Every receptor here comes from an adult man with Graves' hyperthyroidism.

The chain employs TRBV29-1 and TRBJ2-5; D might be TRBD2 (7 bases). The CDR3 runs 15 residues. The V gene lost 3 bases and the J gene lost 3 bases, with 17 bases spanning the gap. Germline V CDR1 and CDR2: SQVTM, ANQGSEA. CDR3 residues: CSVDGGASQEETQYF. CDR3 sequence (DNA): TGCAGCGTTGATGGGGGGGCTAGCCAAGAAGAGACCCAGTACTTC.

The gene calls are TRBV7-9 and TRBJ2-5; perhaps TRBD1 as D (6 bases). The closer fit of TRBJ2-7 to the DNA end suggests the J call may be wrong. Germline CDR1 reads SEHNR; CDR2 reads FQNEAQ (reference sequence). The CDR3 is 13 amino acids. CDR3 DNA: TGTGCCAGCAGCCCAGGGGATCGCTACGAGCAGTACTTC. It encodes CASSPGDRYEQYF.

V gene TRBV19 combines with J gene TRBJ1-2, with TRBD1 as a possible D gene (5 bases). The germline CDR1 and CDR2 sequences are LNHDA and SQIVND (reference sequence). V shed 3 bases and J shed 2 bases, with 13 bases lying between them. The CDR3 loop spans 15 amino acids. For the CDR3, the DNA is TGTGCCAGTAGTATTGGGGCACAGGCCAACTATGGCTACACCTTC. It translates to CASSIGAQANYGYTF.

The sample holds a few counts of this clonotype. This CDR3 reads CASSLLARQETSPLHF. Here the CDR3 DNA reads TGTGCCAGCTCACTCCTAGCCAGACAGGAGACTTCACCCCTCCACTTT. This chain connects TRBV7-2 to TRBJ1-6, with D maybe TRBD1 (6 bases). There are 16 residues in the CDR3. Germline assignment: CDR1 SGHTA and CDR2 FQGNSA. V dropped 8 bases and J dropped 9 bases, with 23 bases sitting between them.

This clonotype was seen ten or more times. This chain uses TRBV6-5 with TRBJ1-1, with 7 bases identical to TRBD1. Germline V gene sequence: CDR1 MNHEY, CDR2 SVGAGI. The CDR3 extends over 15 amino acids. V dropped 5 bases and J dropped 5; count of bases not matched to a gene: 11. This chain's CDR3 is CASSTRTGGRTEAFF. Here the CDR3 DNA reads TGTGCCAGCAGTACCAGGACAGGTGGACGAACTGAAGCTTTCTTT.

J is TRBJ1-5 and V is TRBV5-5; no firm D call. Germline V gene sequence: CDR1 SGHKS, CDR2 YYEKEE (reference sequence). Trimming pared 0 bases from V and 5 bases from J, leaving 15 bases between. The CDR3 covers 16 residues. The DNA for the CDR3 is TGTGCCAGCAGCTTGGCTTTTTATGAGCGGGATCAGCCCCAGCATTTT. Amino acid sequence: CASSLAFYERDQPQHF. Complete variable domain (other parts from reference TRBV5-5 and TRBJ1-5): DAGVTQSPTHLIKTRGQQVTLRCSPISGHKSVSWYQQVLGQGPQFIFQYYEKEERGRGNFPDRFSARQFPNYSSELNVNALLLGDSALYLCASSLAFYERDQPQHFGDGTRLSIL.

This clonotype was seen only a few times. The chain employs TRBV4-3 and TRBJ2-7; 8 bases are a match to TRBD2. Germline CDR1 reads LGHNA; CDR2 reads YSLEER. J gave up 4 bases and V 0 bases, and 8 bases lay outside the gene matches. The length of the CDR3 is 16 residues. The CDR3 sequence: CASSQEWGAGGYEQYF. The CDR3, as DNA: TGCGCCAGCAGCCAAGAATGGGGGGCGGGGGGTTACGAGCAGTACTTC.

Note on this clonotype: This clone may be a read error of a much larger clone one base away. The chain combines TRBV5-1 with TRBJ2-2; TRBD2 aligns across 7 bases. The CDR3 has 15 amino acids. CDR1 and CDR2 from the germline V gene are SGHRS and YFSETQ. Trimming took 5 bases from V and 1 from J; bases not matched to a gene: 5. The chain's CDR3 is CASRVSSGNTGELFF. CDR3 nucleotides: TGCGCCAGCAGGGTGTCTAGCGGGAACACCGGGGAGCTGTTTTTT.

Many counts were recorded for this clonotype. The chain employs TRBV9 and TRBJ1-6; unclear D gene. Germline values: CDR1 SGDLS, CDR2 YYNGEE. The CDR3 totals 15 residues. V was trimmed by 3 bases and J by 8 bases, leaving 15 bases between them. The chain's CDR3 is CASSAPGGVDSPLHF. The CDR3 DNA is TGTGCCAGCAGCGCCCCCGGCGGGGTCGATTCACCCCTCCACTTT. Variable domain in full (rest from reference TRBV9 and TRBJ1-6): DSGVTQTPKHLITATGQRVTLRCSPRSGDLSVYWYQQSLDQGLQFLIQYYNGEERAKGNILERFSAQQFPDLHSELNLSSLELGDSALYFCASSAPGGVDSPLHFGNGTRLTVT.

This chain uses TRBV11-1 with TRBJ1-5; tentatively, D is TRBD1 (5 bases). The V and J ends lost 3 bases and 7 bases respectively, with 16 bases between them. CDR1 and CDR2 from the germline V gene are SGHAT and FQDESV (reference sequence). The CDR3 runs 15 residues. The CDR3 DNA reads TGTGCCAGCAGCTTTGGGACGCGAGGGGACCAGCCCCAGCATTTT. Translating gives CASSFGTRGDQPQHF.

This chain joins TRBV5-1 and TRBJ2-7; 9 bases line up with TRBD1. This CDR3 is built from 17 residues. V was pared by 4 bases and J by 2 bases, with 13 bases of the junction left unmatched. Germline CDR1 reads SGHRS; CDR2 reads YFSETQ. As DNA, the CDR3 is TGCGCCAGCAGCCCAGGGGACTTTGGGACAGGGCCCTACGAGCAGTACTTC. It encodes CASSPGDFGTGPYEQYF.

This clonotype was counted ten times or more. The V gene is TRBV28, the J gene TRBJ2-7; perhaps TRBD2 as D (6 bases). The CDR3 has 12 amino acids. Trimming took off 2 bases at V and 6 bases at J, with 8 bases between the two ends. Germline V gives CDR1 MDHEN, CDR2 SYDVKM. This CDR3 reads CASSLRGGEQYF. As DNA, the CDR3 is TGTGCCAGCAGTTTACGGGGAGGCGAGCAGTACTTC.

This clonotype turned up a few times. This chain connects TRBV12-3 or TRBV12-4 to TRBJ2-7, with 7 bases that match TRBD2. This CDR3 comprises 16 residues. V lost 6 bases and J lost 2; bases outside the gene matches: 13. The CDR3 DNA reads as TGTGCCAGCAGCTTCGGTGGGCGGGAGAGAACCTACGAGCAGTACTTC. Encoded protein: CASSFGGRERTYEQYF.

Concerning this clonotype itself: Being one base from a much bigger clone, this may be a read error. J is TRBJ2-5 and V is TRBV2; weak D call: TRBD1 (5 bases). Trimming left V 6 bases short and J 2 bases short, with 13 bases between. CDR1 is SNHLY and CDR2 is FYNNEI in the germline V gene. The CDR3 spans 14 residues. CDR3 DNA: TGTGCCAGCAGGCTGACAGAGAGACAAGAGACCCAGTACTTC. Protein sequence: CASRLTERQETQYF.

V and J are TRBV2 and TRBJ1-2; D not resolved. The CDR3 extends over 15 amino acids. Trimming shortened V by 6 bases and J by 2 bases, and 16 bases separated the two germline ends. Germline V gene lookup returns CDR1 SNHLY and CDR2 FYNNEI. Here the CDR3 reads CASRDRATANYGYTF. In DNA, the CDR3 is TGTGCCAGCAGAGATCGAGCCACTGCGAACTATGGCTACACCTTC.

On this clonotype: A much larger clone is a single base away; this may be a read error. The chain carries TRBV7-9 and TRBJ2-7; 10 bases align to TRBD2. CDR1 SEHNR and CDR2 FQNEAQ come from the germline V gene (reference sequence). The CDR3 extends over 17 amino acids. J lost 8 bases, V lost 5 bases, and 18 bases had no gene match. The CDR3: CASSPPALAGVKHKQYF. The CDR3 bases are TGTGCCAGCAGCCCTCCCGCCCTAGCGGGAGTGAAACACAAGCAGTACTTC.

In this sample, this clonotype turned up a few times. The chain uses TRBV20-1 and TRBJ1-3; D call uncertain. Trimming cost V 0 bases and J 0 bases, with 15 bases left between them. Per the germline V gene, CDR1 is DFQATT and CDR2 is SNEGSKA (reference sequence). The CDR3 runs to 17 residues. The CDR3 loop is CSARDRHLGLSGNTIYF. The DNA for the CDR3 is TGCAGTGCTAGAGATCGACATCTCGGACTCTCTGGAAACACCATATATTTT.

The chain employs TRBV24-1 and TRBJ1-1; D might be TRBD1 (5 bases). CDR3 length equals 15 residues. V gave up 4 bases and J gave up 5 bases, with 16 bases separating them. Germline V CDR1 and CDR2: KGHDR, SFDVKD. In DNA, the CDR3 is TGTGCCACCAGTGACCTGGGACGGATGGAAACTGAAGCTTTCTTT. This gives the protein CATSDLGRMETEAFF.

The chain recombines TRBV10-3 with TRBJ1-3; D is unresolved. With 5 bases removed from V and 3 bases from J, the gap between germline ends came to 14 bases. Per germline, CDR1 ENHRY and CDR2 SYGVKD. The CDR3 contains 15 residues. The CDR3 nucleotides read TGTGCCATCAGTTTAGCGCGGACTTTTGGAAACACCATATATTTT. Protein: CAISLARTFGNTIYF.

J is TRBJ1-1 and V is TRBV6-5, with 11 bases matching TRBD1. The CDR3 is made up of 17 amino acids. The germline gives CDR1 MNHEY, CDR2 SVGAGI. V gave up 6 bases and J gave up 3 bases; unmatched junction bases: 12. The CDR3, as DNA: TGTGCCAGCAGAACACCCGGGACAGGGGGAGGTGACACTGAAGCTTTCTTT. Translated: CASRTPGTGGGDTEAFF.

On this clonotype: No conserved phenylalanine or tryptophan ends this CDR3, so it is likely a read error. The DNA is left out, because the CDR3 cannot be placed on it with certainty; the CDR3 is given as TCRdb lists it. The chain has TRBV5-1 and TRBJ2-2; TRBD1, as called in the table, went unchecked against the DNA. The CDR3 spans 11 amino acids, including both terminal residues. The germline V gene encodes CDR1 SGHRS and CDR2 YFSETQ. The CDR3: CASSPGQGSFY.

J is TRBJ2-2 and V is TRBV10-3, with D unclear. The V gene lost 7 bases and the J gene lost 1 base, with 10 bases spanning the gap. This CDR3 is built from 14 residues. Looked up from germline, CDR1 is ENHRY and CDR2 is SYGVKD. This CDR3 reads CAITKSGNTGELFF. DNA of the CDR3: TGTGCCATCACCAAATCCGGGAACACCGGGGAGCTGTTTTTT.

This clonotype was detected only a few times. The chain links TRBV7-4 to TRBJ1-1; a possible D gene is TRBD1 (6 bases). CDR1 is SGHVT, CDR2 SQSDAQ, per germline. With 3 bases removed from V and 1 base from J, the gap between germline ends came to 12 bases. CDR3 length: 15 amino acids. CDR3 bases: TGTGCCAGCAGCTTCCTGGACAGCCCGAACACTGAAGCTTTCTTT. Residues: CASSFLDSPNTEAFF.

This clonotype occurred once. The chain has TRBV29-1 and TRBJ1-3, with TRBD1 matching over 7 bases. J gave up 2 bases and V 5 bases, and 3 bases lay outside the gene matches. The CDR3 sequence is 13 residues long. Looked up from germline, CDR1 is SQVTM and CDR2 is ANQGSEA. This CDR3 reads CSVSGQAGNTIYF. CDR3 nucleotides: TGCAGCGTTTCAGGACAGGCTGGAAACACCATATATTTT.

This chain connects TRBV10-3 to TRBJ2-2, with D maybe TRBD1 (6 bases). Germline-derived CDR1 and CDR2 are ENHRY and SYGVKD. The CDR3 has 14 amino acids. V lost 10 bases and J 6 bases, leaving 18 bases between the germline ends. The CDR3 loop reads CASIGIRGPGELFF. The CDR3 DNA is TGTGCCAGCATTGGGATCAGGGGTCCCGGGGAGCTGTTTTTT.

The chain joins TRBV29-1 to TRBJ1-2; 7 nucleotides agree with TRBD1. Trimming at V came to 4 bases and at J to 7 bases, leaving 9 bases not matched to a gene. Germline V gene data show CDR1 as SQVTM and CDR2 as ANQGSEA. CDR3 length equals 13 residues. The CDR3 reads CSVAAGGFSGYTF. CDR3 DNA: TGCAGCGTTGCGGCAGGGGGGTTTTCTGGCTACACCTTC.

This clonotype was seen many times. CDR3 coding DNA: TGTGCCAGCAGCTCACGACAAGCTGGGGCCAACGTCCTGACTTTC. Its translation is CASSSRQAGANVLTF. The V and J genes are TRBV6-5 and TRBJ2-6; D gene ambiguous. Germline assignment: CDR1 MNHEY and CDR2 SVGAGI. This CDR3 is built from 15 residues. Trimming removed 6 bases at V and 2 bases at J, with 11 bases between.

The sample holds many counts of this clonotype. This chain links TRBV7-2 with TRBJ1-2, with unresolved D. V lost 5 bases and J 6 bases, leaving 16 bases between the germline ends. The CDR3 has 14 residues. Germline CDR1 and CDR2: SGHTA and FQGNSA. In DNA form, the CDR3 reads TGTGCCAGCAGCCGCTTAGGGAGGGCGGATGGCTACACCTTC. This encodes CASSRLGRADGYTF.

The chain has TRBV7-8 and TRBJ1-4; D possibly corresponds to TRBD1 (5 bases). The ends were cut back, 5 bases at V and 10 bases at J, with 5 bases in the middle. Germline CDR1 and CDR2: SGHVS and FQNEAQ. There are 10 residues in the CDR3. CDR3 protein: CASSQGKLFF. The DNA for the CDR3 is TGTGCCAGCAGCCAGGGAAAACTGTTTTTT.